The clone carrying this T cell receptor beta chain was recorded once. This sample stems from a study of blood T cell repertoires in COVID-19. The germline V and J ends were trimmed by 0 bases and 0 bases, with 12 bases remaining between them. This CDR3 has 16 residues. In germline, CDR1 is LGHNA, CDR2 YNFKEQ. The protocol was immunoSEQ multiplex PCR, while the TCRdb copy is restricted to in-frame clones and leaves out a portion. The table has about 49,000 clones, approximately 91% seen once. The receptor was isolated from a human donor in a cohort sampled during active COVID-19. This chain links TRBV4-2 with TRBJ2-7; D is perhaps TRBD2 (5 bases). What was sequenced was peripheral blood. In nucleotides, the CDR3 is TGTGCCAGCAGCCAAGATCTAGGAGGTAACTCCTACGAGCAGTACTTC. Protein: CASSQDLGGNSYEQYF.